Listed here is a single T cell receptor beta chain. Its antigen target is currently unknown. Per-base qualities were not stored, and no clone one base away is much larger. The collaborating institutions used their own protocols to collect whole blood in K2EDTA tubes. For TCRbeta analysis, collaborator samples were shipped as frozen whole blood, as isolated PBMCs, or as DNA extracted from either sample type. The data belong to a study of blood T cell repertoires in COVID-19 (dated by TCRdb to 2019 to 2021). Regarding the complete study: The collaborator samples originated in the United States, Italy and Spain and spanned the acute and convalescent phases of COVID-19. The prospective study material was composed of cDNA or gDNA derived from T cells, B-cell-depleted T cells, or PBMCs. The dataset comprised deeply sampled blood TCRbeta repertoires from subjects exposed to, actively infected with, or recovered from COVID-19. The repertoires were made available in a free public database intended to serve as a resource for research on the immune response to SARS-CoV-2. Samples came from the ongoing ImmuneRACE study (first 160 participants) plus 1,254 subjects from 6 global collaborators. Sample metadata almost always included a de-identified subject ID, COVID-19 status, age in years and sex. Where available, HLA class I and class II types were taken from metadata supplied by the sample provider and were not determined by assay-based typing.

Overall results and qualifications from the work: The amount of clinical and demographic metadata varied by source and participant and was provided uncurated.

CDR1 and CDR2 are read off the germline V gene (reference sequence) as SEHNR and FQNEAQ. V is pared back by 4 bases and J by 0 bases, with 6 bases lying between the germline termini. The cysteine opens and the phenylalanine closes a CDR3 of 13 amino acids. The only DNA kept is the CDR3, 39 bases in frame from the first base. TCRbeta CDR3 regions were amplified from genomic DNA using the immunoSEQ Assay, a bias-controlled multiplex PCR. Under the source paper's analysis protocol: Within the assay, amplification of reference gene primers was used to estimate how many nucleated cells each sample contained. Sequence reads were collapsed and filtered to measure the absolute abundance of every unique TCRbeta CDR3 rearrangement. For each sample, productive Simpson clonality was calculated by taking the square root of Simpson's diversity index across productive rearrangements. In its TCRdb copy, this immuneACCESS table keeps in-frame sequences only and misses some clones. Where compared with another copy, unresolved V genes explain less than half of these, and the others have no known cause. For V, J and clone size, that table is used; D and trimming come from the DNA. In all, the sample holds around 70,000 clones, and roughly 90% of those were seen once. The ten largest account for about 8.9% of the sample.

Sequencing was done on a sample of peripheral blood. This chain is built from TRBV7-9 and TRBJ2-5; TRBD2 is possibly the D segment (5 matching bases). The sequence derives from a human donor in a cohort sampled during active COVID-19. Here is the DNA: TGTGCCAGCAGCTCGGGGAACCAAGAGACCCAGTACTTC. This gives the protein CASSSGNQETQYF. Outside the CDR3, residues come from the reference TRBV7-9 and TRBJ2-5 proteins, so the full variable domain is: DTGVSQNPRHKITKRGQNVTFRCDPISEHNRLYWYRQTLGQGPEFLTYFQNEAQLEKSRLLSDRFSAERPKGSFSTLEIQRTEQGDSAMYLCASSSGNQETQYFGPGTRLLVL.